The 27 T cell receptor beta chains given below trace back to one sample, sequenced in a study of cytomegalovirus exposure and HLA in healthy donors. In the PCR, 60 Vbeta and 13 Jbeta primers were used. Sequencing was performed with immunoSEQ multiplex PCR; in TCRdb, only in-frame clones are kept and a portion is missing. The table records 130,000 to 150,000 clones, almost 80% of them present only once. Sequencing was done on a sample of PBMCs. These receptors were obtained from a woman under 40 in good health and CMV-seronegative.

This sequence joins TRBV5-4 and TRBJ1-1; D is perhaps TRBD1 (6 bases). Trimming shortened V by 0 bases and J by 1 base, and 7 bases separated the two germline ends. Germline V lookup: CDR1 SGHNT, CDR2 YYREEE (reference sequence). CDR3 length: 14 residues. CDR3 residues: CASSLEGENTEAFF. CDR3 nucleotide sequence: TGTGCCAGCAGCTTGGAGGGGGAGAACACTGAAGCTTTCTTT.

The chain recombines TRBV23-1 with TRBJ1-2; 7 bases are shared with TRBD1. TRBV23-1 is an open reading frame whose function is uncertain. V lost 2 bases, J lost 13 bases, and 7 bases stayed unmatched. The CDR3 extends over 12 amino acids. CDR3 loop: CASSQENRGGTF. In DNA, the CDR3 is TGCGCCAGCAGTCAAGAAAACAGGGGTGGCACCTTC.

This sequence joins TRBV2 and TRBJ1-6, with D perhaps matching TRBD1 (5 bases). The germline CDR1 and CDR2 sequences are SNHLY and FYNNEI. V lost 2 bases and J 5 bases, leaving 13 bases between the germline ends. This CDR3 comprises 16 residues. The CDR3 spells CASSERPGLNNSPLHF. CDR3 in DNA: TGTGCCAGCAGTGAAAGGCCAGGGTTGAATAATTCACCCCTCCACTTT.

The V and J genes are TRBV9 and TRBJ1-2, with 7 nucleotides matching TRBD1. Germline lookup yields CDR1 SGDLS and CDR2 YYNGEE. CDR3 length: 13 amino acids. Unmatched junction bases numbered 6, after V lost 4 bases and J lost 6 bases. The CDR3 nucleotides read TGTGCCAGCAGCCCAGACAGGGTCGATGGCTACACCTTC. Amino acid sequence: CASSPDRVDGYTF. The full variable domain, completed using reference TRBV9 and TRBJ1-2, is DSGVTQTPKHLITATGQRVTLRCSPRSGDLSVYWYQQSLDQGLQFLIQYYNGEERAKGNILERFSAQQFPDLHSELNLSSLELGDSALYFCASSPDRVDGYTFGSGTRLTVV.

This chain links TRBV29-1 with TRBJ2-5; TRBD2 matches at 8 bases. Germline CDR1 and CDR2: SQVTM and ANQGSEA. V dropped 4 bases and J dropped 5; count of bases not matched to a gene: 9. This CDR3 has 14 residues. The CDR3 nucleotides are TGCAGCGTTGTAGTAGCGGGGCCAAGGGAGACCCAGTACTTC. Translated: CSVVVAGPRETQYF.

This clone was picked up a small number of times. V is TRBV21-1 and J is TRBJ1-2; the D call of TRBD1 is as the table states it, not checked on the DNA. TRBV21-1 is reported as a pseudogene. This CDR3 has 14 amino acids. CDR3: CASSFFRAGNGYTF. The DNA for the CDR3 is TGTGCCAGCAGCTTCTTCAGGGCAGGGAATGGCTACACCTTC.

The chain uses TRBV19 and TRBJ2-7; the match to TRBD1 covers 9 bases. J lost 2 bases, V lost 10 bases, and 6 bases had no gene match. Germline V gene data show CDR1 as LNHDA and CDR2 as SQIVND (reference sequence). The CDR3 extends over 13 amino acids. In DNA, the CDR3 is TGTGCCACCAACAGGGGGCCTCCCTACGAGCAGTACTTC. Translated, it gives CATNRGPPYEQYF.

The V call is TRBV27, the J call TRBJ2-7; D is undetermined. The CDR3 consists of 16 residues. The V and J ends lost 2 bases and 0 bases respectively, with 14 bases between them. Per the germline V gene, CDR1 is MNHEY and CDR2 is SMNVEV (reference sequence). The CDR3 nucleotides are TGTGCCAGCAGTTTACTTGGGCAGGATCCCTCCTACGAGCAGTACTTC. Translated: CASSLLGQDPSYEQYF.

As for this clone: The junction shows a germline mismatch at one end, possibly a read error. This chain connects TRBV25-1 to TRBJ2-3; D possibly corresponds to TRBD2 (6 bases). CDR3 length equals 16 residues. CDR1 and CDR2 (germline): MGHDK, SYGVNS. CDR3 protein: CASSESGGLRTDAQYF. CDR3 DNA sequence: TGTGCCAGCAGTGAATCCGGGGGACTTCGCACAGATGCGCAGTATTTT.

This clone was counted once. The J gene is TRBJ1-2, the V gene TRBV30, with TRBD1 as a possible D gene (6 bases). The V gene's germline CDR1 is GTSNPN and CDR2 SVGIG (reference sequence). Trimming pared 5 bases from V and 4 bases from J, leaving 11 bases between. This CDR3 is built from 12 residues. The DNA of the CDR3 is TGTGCCTGGGCTGGGGGGGCCTATGGCTACACCTTC. This translates into CAWAGGAYGYTF.

This chain links TRBV6-5 with TRBJ2-1; TRBD1 matches 10 bases. Trimming took 4 bases from V and 3 from J; bases not matched to a gene: 6. CDR1 and CDR2 from the germline V gene are MNHEY and SVGAGI. The CDR3 runs 16 residues. CDR3 coding DNA: TGTGCCAGCAGTTCCCGAGGACAGGGGGGCTACAATGAGCAGTTCTTC. It encodes CASSSRGQGGYNEQFF.

This chain uses TRBV4-1 with TRBJ1-1; D may be TRBD1 (5 bases). V dropped 1 base and J dropped 2 bases, with 26 bases sitting between them. Germline loops: CDR1 MGHRA, CDR2 YSYEKL. This CDR3 is 20 amino acids long. In DNA form, the CDR3 reads TGCGCCAGCAGCCAAGGACAGTATCGGAAAAGCGATACCAAAAACACTGAAGCTTTCTTT. Translating it yields CASSQGQYRKSDTKNTEAFF.

CDR3 bases: TGTGCCAGTAGTATAGTTGGAGGGAACTATGGCTACACCTTC. Protein: CASSIVGGNYGYTF. J is TRBJ1-2 and V is TRBV19; unclear D gene. Trimming left V 1 base short and J 2 bases short, with 8 bases between. The CDR3 runs to 14 residues. CDR1 and CDR2 from the germline V gene are LNHDA and SQIVND (reference sequence).

This clone was seen just once. The chain joins TRBV29-1 to TRBJ1-5, with a weak D call TRBD1 (5 bases). Germline values: CDR1 SQVTM, CDR2 ANQGSEA. The germline V and J ends were trimmed by 7 bases and 2 bases, with 15 bases remaining between them. The CDR3 is 14 residues long. The CDR3, as DNA: TGCAGCGCCTCGCAGGGAATCGGCAATCAGCCCCAGCATTTT. Protein sequence: CSASQGIGNQPQHF.

The chain recombines TRBV5-1 with TRBJ1-2; 9 bases align to TRBD1. The germline CDR1 and CDR2 sequences are SGHRS and YFSETQ. Trimming cost V 2 bases and J 6 bases; bases outside gene matches: 5. The CDR3 has 14 residues. The CDR3 is CASSLSTGGDGYTF. The CDR3 DNA follows: TGCGCCAGCAGCTTATCGACAGGGGGGGATGGCTACACCTTC.

This rearrangement joins TRBV2 to TRBJ2-2; D perhaps matches TRBD1 (6 bases). Germline V gives CDR1 SNHLY, CDR2 FYNNEI. This CDR3 contains 13 residues. The germline V and J ends were trimmed by 1 base and 6 bases, with 6 bases remaining between them. CDR3 protein: CASSEEGAGELFF. Here the CDR3 DNA reads TGTGCCAGCAGTGAAGAGGGGGCCGGGGAGCTGTTTTTT.

V gene TRBV2 combines with J gene TRBJ2-4; 7 nucleotides line up with TRBD1. CDR3 length: 18 amino acids. V lost 6 bases to trimming and J lost 0 bases; unmatched junction nucleotides: 14. Germline loops: CDR1 SNHLY, CDR2 FYNNEI. CDR3 bases: TGTGCCAGCAGGGCCCGGACAGGCGACGTACTAGCCAAAAACATTCAGTACTTC. This gives the protein CASRARTGDVLAKNIQYF. Full variable domain (missing parts from reference TRBV2 and TRBJ2-4): EPEVTQTPSHQVTQMGQEVILRCVPISNHLYFYWYRQILGQKVEFLVSFYNNEISEKSEIFDDQFSVERPDGSNFTLKIRSTKLEDSAMYFCASRARTGDVLAKNIQYFGAGTRLSVL.

The chain employs TRBV25-1 and TRBJ1-2; TRBD1 matches at 9 bases. Trimming cost V 5 bases and J 8 bases; bases outside gene matches: 9. Looked up from germline, CDR1 is MGHDK and CDR2 is SYGVNS. The CDR3 extends over 14 amino acids. CDR3 amino acids: CASSTTTGGGGYTF. The CDR3 DNA is TGTGCCAGCAGTACTACGACAGGGGGAGGAGGCTACACCTTC.

V gene TRBV5-1 combines with J gene TRBJ2-1; D ambiguous. Germline assignment: CDR1 SGHRS and CDR2 YFSETQ. The ends were cut back, 7 bases at V and 7 bases at J, with 12 bases in the middle. The CDR3 is 12 amino acids. CDR3 bases: TGCGCCAGCCGAACAGTGTTGAATGAGCAGTTCTTC. Amino acid sequence: CASRTVLNEQFF.

J is TRBJ2-2 and V is TRBV2; D not resolved. The CDR3 has 15 residues. The V and J ends lost 7 bases and 0 bases respectively, with 12 bases between them. Germline V gene lookup returns CDR1 SNHLY and CDR2 FYNNEI. The CDR3 region is CASTLDITNTGELFF. Here the CDR3 DNA reads TGTGCCAGCACCCTCGACATTACGAACACCGGGGAGCTGTTTTTT.

This rearrangement joins TRBV7-9 to TRBJ2-3; tentative D call: TRBD2 (6 bases). Germline V lookup: CDR1 SEHNR, CDR2 FQNEAQ (reference sequence). This CDR3 contains 16 residues. The V gene lost 5 bases and the J gene lost 2 bases, with 17 bases spanning the gap. The CDR3 here is CASSPGAGKITDTQYF. In nucleotides, the CDR3 is TGTGCCAGCAGCCCTGGGGCGGGAAAAATCACAGATACGCAGTATTTT.

The chain joins TRBV11-2 to TRBJ1-2, with 7 bases aligning to TRBD1. Unmatched junction bases numbered 12, after V lost 5 bases and J lost 3 bases. This CDR3 has 16 amino acids. Germline V lookup: CDR1 SGHAT, CDR2 FQNNGV. CDR3 sequence (DNA): TGTGCCAGCAGCCGCGGCACCCGACAGGGACACTATGGCTACACCTTC. Its protein product is CASSRGTRQGHYGYTF.

This clone was recorded at least ten times. V gene TRBV10-1 combines with J gene TRBJ2-7; D remains ambiguous. The length of the CDR3 is 13 residues. Germline V lookup: CDR1 WNHNN, CDR2 SYGVQD (reference sequence). Trimming cost V 6 bases and J 1 base, with 10 bases left between them. The CDR3 reads CASSTLSSYEQYF. DNA of the CDR3: TGCGCCAGCAGCACACTATCATCCTACGAGCAGTACTTC.

CDR3 nucleotide sequence: TGTGCCAGCACCCGCACGGGGGGGGTCGAGTGGCAAGGGGAAAAACTGTTTTTT. Translated: CASTRTGGVEWQGEKLFF. This sequence joins TRBV27 and TRBJ1-4; weak D call: TRBD1 (5 bases). CDR3 length equals 18 residues. Germline-derived CDR1 and CDR2 are MNHEY and SMNVEV (reference sequence). V was pared by 7 bases and J by 8 bases, with 29 bases between.

The rearrangement links TRBV5-6 to TRBJ1-1; D uncertain. This CDR3 has 14 residues. Trimming removed 0 bases at V and 2 bases at J, with 8 bases between. The germline V gene has CDR1 SGHDT and CDR2 YYEEEE. The CDR3 here is CASSLGNRNTEAFF. CDR3 bases: TGTGCCAGCAGCTTGGGCAATAGAAACACTGAAGCTTTCTTT.

The chain uses TRBV11-3 and TRBJ2-5; 11 bases map to TRBD1. Per germline, CDR1 SGHNT and CDR2 YENEEA. Germline trimming cut 5 bases from V and 4 bases from J; bases unmatched to any gene: 6. The CDR3 is made up of 15 amino acids. This CDR3 is CASSQGTGGAETQYF. CDR3 nucleotide sequence: TGTGCCAGCAGCCAAGGGACAGGGGGAGCAGAGACCCAGTACTTC.

The rearrangement joins TRBV25-1 to TRBJ1-1; no firm D call. The CDR3 contains 13 residues. V was pared by 0 bases and J by 7 bases, with 9 bases between. Germline V lookup: CDR1 MGHDK, CDR2 SYGVNS. The CDR3 DNA follows: TGTGCCAGCAGTGAATATAGAGGACTTGAAGCTTTCTTT. Amino acids: CASSEYRGLEAFF.